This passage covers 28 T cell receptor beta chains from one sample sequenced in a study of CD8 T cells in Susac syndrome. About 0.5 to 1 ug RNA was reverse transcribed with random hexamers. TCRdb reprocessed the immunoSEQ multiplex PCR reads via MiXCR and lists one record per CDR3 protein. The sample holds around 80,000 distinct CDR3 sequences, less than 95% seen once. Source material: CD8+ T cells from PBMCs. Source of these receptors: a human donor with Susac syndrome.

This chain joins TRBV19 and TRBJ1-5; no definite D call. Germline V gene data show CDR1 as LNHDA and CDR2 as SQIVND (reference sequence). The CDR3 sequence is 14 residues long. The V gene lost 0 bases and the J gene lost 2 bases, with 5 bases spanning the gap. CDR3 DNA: TGTGCCAGTAGTATAGAGAGGGGCAATCAGCCCCAGCATTTT. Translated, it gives CASSIERGNQPQHF.

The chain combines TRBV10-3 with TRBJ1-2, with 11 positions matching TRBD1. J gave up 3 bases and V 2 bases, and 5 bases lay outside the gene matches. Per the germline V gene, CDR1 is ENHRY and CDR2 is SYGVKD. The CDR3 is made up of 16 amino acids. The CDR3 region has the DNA TGTGCCATCAGTGAGAGGGACAGGGGGATTGACTATGGCTACACCTTC. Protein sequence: CAISERDRGIDYGYTF.

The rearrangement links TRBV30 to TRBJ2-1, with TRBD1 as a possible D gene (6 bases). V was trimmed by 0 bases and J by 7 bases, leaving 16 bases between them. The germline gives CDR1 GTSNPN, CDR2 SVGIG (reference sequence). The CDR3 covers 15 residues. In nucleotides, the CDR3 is TGTGCCTGGAGTGTAAGGGGGTCGGGGCTGAATGAGCAGTTCTTC. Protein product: CAWSVRGSGLNEQFF.

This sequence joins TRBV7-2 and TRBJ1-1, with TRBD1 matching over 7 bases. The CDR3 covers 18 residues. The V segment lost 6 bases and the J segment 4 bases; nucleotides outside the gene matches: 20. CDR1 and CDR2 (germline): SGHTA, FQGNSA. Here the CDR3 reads CASRVRGQPGTDLTEAFF. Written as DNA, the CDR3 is TGTGCCAGCAGAGTGAGGGGGCAACCCGGGACAGACCTCACTGAAGCTTTCTTT.

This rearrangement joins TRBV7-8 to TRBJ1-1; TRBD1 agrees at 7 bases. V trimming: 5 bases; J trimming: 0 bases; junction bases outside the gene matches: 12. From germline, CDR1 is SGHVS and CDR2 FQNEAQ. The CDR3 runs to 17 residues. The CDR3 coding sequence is TGTGCCAGCAGCCCTAGAGGTACAGGGGTCGTGAACACTGAAGCTTTCTTT. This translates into CASSPRGTGVVNTEAFF.

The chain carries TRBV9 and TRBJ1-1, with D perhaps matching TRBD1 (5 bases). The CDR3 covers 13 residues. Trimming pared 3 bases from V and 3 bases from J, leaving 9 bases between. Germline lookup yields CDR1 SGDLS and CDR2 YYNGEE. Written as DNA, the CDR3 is TGTGCCAGCAGCGAGGGACGGGACACTGAAGCTTTCTTT. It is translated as CASSEGRDTEAFF.

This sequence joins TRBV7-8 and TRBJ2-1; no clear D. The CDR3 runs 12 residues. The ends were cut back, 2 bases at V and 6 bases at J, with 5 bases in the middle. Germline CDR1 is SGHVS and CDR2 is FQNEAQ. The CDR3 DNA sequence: TGTGCCAGCAGCTTAAAGGCCAATGAGCAGTTCTTC. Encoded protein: CASSLKANEQFF.

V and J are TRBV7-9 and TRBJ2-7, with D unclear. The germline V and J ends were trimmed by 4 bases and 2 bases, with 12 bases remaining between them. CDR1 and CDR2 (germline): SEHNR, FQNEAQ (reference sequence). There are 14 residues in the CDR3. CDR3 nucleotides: TGTGCCAGCAGCTCCCCCTTGGCCCCCTACGAGCAGTACTTC. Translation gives CASSSPLAPYEQYF.

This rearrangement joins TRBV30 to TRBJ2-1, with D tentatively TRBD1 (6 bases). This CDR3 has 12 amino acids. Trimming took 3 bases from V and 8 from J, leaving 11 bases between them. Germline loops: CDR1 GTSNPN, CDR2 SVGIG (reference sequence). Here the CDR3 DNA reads TGTGCCTGGAGCGGGACAAGCGATGAGCAGTTCTTC. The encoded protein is CAWSGTSDEQFF.

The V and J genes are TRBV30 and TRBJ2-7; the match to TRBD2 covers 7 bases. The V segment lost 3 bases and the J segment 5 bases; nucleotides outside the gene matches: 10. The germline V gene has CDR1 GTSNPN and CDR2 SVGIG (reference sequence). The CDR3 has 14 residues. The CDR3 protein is CAWRGGFRGDEQYF. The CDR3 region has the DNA TGTGCCTGGAGGGGCGGGTTTCGGGGGGACGAGCAGTACTTC.

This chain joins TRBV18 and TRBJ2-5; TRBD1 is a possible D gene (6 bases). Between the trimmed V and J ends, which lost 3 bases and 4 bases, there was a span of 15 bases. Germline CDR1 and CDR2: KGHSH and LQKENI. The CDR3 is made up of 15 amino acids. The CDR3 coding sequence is TGTGCCAGCTCACCGATAGCAGGGGTGGGAGAGACCCAGTACTTC. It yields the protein CASSPIAGVGETQYF.

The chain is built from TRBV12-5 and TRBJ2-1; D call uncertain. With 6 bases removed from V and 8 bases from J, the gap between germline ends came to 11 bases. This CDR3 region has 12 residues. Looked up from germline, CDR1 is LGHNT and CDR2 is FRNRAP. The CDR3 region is CASGPSGDEQFF. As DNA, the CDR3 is TGTGCTAGTGGCCCCTCTGGCGATGAGCAGTTCTTC.

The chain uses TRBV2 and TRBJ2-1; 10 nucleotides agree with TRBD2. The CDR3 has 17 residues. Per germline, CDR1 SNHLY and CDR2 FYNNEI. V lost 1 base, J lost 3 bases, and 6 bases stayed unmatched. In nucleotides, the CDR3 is TGTGCCAGCAGTGAAGGAAACCTAGCGGGGGACTACAATGAGCAGTTCTTC. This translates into CASSEGNLAGDYNEQFF.

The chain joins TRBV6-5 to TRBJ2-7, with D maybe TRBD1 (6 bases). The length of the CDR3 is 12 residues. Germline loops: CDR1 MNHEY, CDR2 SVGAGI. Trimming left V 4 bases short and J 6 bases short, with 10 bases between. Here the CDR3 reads CASSFDRSEQYF. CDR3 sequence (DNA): TGTGCCAGCAGTTTCGACAGGTCCGAGCAGTACTTC.

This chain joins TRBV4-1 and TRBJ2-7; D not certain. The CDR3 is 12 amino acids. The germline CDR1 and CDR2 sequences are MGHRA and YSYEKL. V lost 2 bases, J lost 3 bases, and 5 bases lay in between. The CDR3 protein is CASSQLGYEQYF. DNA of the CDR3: TGCGCCAGCAGCCAACTTGGCTACGAGCAGTACTTC.

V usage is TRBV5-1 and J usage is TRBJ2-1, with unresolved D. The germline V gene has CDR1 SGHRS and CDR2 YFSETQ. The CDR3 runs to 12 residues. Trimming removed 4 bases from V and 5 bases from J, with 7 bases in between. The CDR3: CASSLFDNEQFF. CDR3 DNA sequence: TGCGCCAGCAGCCTCTTTGACAATGAGCAGTTCTTC.

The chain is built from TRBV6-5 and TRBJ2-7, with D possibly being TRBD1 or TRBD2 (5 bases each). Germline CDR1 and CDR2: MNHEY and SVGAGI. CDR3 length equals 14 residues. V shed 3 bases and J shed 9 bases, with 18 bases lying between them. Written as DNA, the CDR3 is TGTGCCAGCAGTTATAGCGATGGGGGAGTCGGGCAGTACTTC. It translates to CASSYSDGGVGQYF.

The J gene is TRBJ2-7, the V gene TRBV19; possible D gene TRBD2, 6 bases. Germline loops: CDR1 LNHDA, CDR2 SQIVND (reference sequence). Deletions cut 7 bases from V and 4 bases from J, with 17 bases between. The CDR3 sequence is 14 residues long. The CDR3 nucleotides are TGTGCCAGTACAACCGGGACTTCAGCTTACGAGCAGTACTTC. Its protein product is CASTTGTSAYEQYF. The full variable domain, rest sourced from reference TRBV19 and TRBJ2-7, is DGGITQSPKYLFRKEGQNVTLSCEQNLNHDAMYWYRQDPGQGLRLIYYSQIVNDFQKGDIAEGYSVSREKKESFPLTVTSAQKNPTAFYLCASTTGTSAYEQYFGPGTRLTVT.

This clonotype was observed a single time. CDR3 amino acids: CASGPRIQGAQNIQYF. In nucleotides, the CDR3 is TGTGCTAGTGGTCCGAGAATACAGGGGGCTCAAAACATTCAGTACTTC. This chain uses TRBV12-5 with TRBJ2-4, with 9 nucleotides matching TRBD1. The CDR3 consists of 16 residues. The germline V gene has CDR1 LGHNT and CDR2 FRNRAP. V shed 5 bases, J shed 5 bases, and the junction held 10 bases outside the gene matches. The full variable domain, with the rest looked up from reference TRBV12-5 and TRBJ2-4, is DARVTQTPRHKVTEMGQEVTMRCQPILGHNTVFWYRQTMMQGLELLAYFRNRAPLDDSGMPKDRFSAEMPDATLATLKIQPSEPRDSAVYFCASGPRIQGAQNIQYFGAGTRLSVL.

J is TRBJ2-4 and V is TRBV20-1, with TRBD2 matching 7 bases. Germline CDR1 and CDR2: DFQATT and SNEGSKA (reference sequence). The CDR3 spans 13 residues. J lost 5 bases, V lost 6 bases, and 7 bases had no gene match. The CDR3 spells CSAKGLGENIQYF. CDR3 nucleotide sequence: TGCAGTGCAAAAGGACTAGGCGAAAACATTCAGTACTTC.

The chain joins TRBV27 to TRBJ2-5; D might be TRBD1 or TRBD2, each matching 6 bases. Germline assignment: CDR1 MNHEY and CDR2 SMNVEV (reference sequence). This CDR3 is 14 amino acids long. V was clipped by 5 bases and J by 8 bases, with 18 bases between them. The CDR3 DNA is TGTGCCAGCAGTCCCACCGGGGGCCCCGGCACCCAGTACTTC. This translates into CASSPTGGPGTQYF.

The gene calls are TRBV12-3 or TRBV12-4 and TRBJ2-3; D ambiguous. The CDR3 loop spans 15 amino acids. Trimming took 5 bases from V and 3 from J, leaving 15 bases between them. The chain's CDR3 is CASSPRPLGTDTQYF. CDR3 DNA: TGTGCCAGCAGTCCGAGACCTCTTGGTACAGATACGCAGTATTTT.

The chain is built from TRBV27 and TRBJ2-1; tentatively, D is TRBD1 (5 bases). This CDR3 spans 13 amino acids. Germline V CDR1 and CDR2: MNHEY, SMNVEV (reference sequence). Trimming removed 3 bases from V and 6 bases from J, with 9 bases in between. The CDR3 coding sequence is TGTGCCAGCAGTTTCCTACAGGTCAATGAGCAGTTCTTC. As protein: CASSFLQVNEQFF.

CDR3 sequence: CASSTQGNSPLHF. The CDR3 bases are TGTGCCAGCAGCACCCAAGGGAATTCACCCCTCCACTTT. The chain couples TRBV7-3 to TRBJ1-6; D not resolved. V was shortened by 5 bases and J by 7 bases, with 9 bases between the two germline ends. Germline lookup yields CDR1 SGHTA and CDR2 FQGTGA. This CDR3 contains 13 residues.

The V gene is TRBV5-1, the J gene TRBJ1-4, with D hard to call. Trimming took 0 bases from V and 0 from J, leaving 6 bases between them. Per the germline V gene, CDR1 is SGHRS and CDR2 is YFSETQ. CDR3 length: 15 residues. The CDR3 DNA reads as TGCGCCAGCAGCTTGGGGGAAGCAACTAATGAAAAACTGTTTTTT. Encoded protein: CASSLGEATNEKLFF.

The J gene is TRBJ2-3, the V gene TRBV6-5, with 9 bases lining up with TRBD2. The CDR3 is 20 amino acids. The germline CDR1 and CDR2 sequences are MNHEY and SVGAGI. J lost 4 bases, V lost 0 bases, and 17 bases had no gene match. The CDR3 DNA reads TGTGCCAGCAGTTACTCGACCCTAGCGGGGACCAAAGTGGGCGCAGATACGCAGTATTTT. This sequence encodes CASSYSTLAGTKVGADTQYF.

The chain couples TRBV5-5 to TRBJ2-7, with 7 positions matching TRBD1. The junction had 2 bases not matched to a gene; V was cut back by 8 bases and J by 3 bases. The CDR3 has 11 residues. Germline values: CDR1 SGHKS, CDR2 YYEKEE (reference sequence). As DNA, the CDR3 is TGTGCCAGTTACAGGGGCTACGAGCAGTACTTC. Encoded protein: CASYRGYEQYF.

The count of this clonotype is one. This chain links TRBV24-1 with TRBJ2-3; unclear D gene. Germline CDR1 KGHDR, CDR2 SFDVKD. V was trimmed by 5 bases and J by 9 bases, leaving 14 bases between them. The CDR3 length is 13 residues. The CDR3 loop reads CATSGQMIETQYF. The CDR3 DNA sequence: TGTGCCACCAGTGGCCAGATGATAGAGACGCAGTATTTT.